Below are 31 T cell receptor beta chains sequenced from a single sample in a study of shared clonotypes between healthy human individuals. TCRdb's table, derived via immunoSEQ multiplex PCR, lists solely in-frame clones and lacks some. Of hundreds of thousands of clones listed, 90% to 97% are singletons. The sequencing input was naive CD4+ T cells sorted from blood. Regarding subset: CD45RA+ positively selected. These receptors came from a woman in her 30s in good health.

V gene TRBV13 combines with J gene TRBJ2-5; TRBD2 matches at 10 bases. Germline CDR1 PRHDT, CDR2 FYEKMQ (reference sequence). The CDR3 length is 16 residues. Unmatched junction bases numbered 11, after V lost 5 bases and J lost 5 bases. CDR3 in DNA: TGTGCCAGCAGCCCAGCCCCTCTAGCGGGAGAGGAGACCCAGTACTTC. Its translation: CASSPAPLAGEETQYF.

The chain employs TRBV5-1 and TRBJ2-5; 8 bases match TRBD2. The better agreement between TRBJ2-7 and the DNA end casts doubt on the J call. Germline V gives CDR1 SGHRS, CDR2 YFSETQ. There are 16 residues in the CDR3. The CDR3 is CASSLLVGAGGDEQYF. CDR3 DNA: TGCGCCAGCAGCTTGCTCGTAGGGGCGGGAGGTGACGAGCAGTACTTC.

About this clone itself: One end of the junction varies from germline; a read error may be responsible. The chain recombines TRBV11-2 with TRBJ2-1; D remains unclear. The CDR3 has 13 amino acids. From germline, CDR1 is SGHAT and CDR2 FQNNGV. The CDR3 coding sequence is TGTGCCAGCAGCCAAGACTCCTTCAATGAGCAGTTCTTC. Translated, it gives CASSQDSFNEQFF.

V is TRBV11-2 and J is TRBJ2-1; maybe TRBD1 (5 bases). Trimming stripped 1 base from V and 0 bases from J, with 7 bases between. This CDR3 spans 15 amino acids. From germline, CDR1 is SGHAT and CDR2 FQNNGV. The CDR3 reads CASSLVRGSYNEQFF. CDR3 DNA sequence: TGTGCCAGCAGCTTAGTTAGGGGCTCCTACAATGAGCAGTTCTTC.

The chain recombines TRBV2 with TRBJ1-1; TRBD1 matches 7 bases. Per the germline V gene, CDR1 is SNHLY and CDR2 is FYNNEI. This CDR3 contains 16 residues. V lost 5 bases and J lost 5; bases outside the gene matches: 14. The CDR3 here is CASSRDPGTEGTEAFF. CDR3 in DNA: TGTGCCAGCAGTCGAGACCCCGGGACAGAGGGGACTGAAGCTTTCTTT.

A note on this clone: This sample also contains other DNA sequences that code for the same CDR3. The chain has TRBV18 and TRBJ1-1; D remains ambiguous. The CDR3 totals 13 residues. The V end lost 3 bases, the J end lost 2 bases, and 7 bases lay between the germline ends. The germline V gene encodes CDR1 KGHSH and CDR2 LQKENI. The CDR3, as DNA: TGTGCCAGCTCACCCGGGCAAAACACTGAAGCTTTCTTT. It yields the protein CASSPGQNTEAFF.

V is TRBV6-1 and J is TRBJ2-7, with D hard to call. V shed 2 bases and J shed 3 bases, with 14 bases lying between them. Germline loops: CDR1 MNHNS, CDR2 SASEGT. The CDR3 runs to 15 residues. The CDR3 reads CASSEPVRPGYEQYF. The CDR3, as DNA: TGTGCCAGCAGTGAACCGGTAAGGCCAGGCTACGAGCAGTACTTC.

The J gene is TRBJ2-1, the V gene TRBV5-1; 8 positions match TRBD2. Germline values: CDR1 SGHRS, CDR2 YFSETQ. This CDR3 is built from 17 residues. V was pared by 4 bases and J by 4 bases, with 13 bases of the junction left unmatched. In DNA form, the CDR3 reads TGCGCCAGCAGCCCTCCTTTAGCGGGAATATTATACAATGAGCAGTTCTTC. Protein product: CASSPPLAGILYNEQFF.

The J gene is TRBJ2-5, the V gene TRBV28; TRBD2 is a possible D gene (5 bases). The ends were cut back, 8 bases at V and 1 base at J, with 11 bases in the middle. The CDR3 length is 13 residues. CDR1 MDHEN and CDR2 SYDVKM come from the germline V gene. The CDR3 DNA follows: TGTGCCAGCGGCGCGGGTGGCCAAGAGACCCAGTACTTC. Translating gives CASGAGGQETQYF.

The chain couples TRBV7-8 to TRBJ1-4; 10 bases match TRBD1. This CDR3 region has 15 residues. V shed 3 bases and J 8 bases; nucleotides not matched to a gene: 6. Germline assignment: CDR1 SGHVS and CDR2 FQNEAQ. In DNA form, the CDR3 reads TGTGCCAGCAGCTTGGGACAGGGGTGGGTGGAAAAACTGTTTTTT. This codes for CASSLGQGWVEKLFF.

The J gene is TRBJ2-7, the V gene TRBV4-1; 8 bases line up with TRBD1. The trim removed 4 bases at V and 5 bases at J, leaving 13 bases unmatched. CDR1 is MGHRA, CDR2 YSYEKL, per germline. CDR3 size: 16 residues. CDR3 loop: CASSRGGGTGDHEQYF. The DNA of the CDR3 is TGCGCCAGCAGCCGAGGGGGCGGGACAGGCGATCACGAGCAGTACTTC.

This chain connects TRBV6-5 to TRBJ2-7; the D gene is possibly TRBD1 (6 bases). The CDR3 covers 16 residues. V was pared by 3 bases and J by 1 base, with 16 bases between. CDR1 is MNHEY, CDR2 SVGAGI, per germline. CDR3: CASSYRRDTGSYEQYF. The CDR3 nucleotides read TGTGCCAGCAGTTATCGCCGGGACACAGGATCCTACGAGCAGTACTTC.

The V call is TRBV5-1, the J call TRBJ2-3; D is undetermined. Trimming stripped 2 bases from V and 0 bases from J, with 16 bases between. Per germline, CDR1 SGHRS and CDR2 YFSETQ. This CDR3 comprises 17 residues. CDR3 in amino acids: CASSFGSIASSTDTQYF. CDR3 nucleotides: TGCGCCAGCAGCTTCGGTTCTATCGCCTCTAGCACAGATACGCAGTATTTT. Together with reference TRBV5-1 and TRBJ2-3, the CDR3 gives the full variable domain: KAGVTQTPRYLIKTRGQQVTLSCSPISGHRSVSWYQQTPGQGLQFLFEYFSETQRNKGNFPGRFSGRQFSNSRSEMNVSTLELGDSALYLCASSFGSIASSTDTQYFGPGTRLTVL.

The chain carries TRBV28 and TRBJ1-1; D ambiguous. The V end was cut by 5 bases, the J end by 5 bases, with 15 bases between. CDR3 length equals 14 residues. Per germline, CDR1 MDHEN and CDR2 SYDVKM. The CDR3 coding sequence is TGTGCCAGCAGTCCTATGTGGGTTGGGACTGAAGCTTTCTTT. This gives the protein CASSPMWVGTEAFF. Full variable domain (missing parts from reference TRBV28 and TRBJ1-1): DVKVTQSSRYLVKRTGEKVFLECVQDMDHENMFWYRQDPGLGLRLIYFSYDVKMKEKGDIPEGYSVSREKKERFSLILESASTNQTSMYLCASSPMWVGTEAFFGQGTRLTVV.

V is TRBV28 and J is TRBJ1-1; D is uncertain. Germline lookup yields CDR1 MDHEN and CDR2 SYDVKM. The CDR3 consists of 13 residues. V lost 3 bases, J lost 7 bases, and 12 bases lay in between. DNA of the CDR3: TGTGCCAGCAGTTTCCCCCGGAGCGTTGAAGCTTTCTTT. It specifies CASSFPRSVEAFF.

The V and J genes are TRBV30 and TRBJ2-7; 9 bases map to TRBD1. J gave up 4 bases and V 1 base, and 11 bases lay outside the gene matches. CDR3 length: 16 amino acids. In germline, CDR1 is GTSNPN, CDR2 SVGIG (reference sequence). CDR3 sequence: CAWSGSRTGVKYEQYF. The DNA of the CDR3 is TGTGCCTGGAGTGGAAGTAGGACAGGGGTCAAGTACGAGCAGTACTTC.

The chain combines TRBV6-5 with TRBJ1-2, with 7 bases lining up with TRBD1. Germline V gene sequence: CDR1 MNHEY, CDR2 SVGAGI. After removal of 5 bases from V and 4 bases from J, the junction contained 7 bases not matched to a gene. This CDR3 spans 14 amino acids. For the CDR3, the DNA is TGTGCCAGCAGTAGAGGACAGGCGGGCTATGGCTACACCTTC. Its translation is CASSRGQAGYGYTF.

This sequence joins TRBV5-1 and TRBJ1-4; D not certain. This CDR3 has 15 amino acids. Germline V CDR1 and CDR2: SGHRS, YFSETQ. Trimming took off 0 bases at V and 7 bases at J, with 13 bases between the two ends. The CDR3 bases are TGCGCCAGCAGCTTGGGCGGGAGGGCCGGTGAAAAACTGTTTTTT. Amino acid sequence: CASSLGGRAGEKLFF.

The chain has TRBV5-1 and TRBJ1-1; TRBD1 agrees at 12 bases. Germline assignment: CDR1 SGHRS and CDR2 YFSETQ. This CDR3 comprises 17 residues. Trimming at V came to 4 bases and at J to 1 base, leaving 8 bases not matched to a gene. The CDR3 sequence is CASSPGTGGWGNTEAFF. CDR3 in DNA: TGCGCCAGCAGCCCCGGGACAGGGGGCTGGGGGAACACTGAAGCTTTCTTT.

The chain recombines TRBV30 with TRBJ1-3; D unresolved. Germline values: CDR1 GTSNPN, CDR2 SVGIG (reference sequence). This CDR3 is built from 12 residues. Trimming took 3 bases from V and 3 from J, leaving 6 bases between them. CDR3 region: CAWRRYGNTIYF. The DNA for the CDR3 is TGTGCCTGGAGGCGTTATGGAAACACCATATATTTT.

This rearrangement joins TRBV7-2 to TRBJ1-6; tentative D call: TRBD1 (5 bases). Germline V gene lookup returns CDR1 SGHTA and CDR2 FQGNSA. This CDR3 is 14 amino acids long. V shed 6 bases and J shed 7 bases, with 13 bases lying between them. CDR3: CASRNPGLNSPLHF. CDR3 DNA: TGTGCCAGCAGGAACCCGGGGCTAAATTCACCCCTCCACTTT.

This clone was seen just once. The CDR3 nucleotides are TGTGCCAGCAGCTTGGTTCTAGCGCACTACAATGAGCAGTTCTTC. Translation: CASSLVLAHYNEQFF. This chain joins TRBV11-2 and TRBJ2-1, with D perhaps TRBD2 (6 bases). This CDR3 comprises 15 residues. V was trimmed by 3 bases and J by 3 bases, leaving 12 bases between them. CDR1 is SGHAT, CDR2 FQNNGV, per germline.

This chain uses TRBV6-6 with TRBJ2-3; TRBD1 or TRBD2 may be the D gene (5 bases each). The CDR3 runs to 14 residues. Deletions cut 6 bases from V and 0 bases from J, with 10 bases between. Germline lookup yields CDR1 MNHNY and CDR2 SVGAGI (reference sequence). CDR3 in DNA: TGTGCCAGCAGCCGGGACCGTAGCACAGATACGCAGTATTTT. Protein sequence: CASSRDRSTDTQYF.

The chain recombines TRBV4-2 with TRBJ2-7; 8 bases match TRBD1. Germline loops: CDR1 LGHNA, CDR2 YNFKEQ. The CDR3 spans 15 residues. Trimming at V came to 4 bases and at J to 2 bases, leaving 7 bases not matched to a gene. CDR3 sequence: CASSRRTGQAYEQYF. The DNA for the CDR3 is TGTGCCAGCAGCCGAAGGACGGGACAGGCCTACGAGCAGTACTTC.

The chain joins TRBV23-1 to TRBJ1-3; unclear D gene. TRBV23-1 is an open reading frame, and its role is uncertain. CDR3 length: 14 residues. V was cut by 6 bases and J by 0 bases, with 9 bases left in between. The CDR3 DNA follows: TGCGCCAGCAGACGGGCCAGCTCTGGAAACACCATATATTTT. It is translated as CASRRASSGNTIYF.

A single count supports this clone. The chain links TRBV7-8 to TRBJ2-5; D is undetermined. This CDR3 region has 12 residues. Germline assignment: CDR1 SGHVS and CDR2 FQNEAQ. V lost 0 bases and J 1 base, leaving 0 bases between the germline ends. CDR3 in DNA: TGTGCCAGCAGCTTAGCCCAAGAGACCCAGTACTTC. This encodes CASSLAQETQYF.

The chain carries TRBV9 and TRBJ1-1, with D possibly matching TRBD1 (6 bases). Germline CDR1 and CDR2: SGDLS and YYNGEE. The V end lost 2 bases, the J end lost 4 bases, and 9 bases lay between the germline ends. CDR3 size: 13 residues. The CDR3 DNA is TGTGCCAGCAGCGTCGGACAGCTCACTGAAGCTTTCTTT. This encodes CASSVGQLTEAFF.

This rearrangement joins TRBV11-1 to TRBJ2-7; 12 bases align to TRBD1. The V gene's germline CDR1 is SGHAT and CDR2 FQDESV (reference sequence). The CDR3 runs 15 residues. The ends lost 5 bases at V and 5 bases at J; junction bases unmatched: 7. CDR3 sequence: CASSPGTGGWNEQYF. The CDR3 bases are TGTGCCAGCAGCCCAGGGACAGGGGGCTGGAACGAGCAGTACTTC.

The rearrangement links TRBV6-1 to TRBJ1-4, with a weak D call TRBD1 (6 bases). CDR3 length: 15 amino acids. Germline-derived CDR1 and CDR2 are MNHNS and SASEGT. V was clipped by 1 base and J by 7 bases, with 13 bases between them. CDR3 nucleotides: TGTGCCAGCAGTGAAGGGTACAGGGAAGGTGAAAAACTGTTTTTT. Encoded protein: CASSEGYREGEKLFF.

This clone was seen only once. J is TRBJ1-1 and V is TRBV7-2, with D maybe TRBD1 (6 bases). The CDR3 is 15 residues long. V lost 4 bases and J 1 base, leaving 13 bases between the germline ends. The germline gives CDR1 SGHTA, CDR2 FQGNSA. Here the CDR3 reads CASSSRQVQNTEAFF. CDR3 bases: TGTGCCAGCAGCTCACGACAGGTGCAGAACACTGAAGCTTTCTTT.

CDR3 sequence (DNA): TGTGCCAGCAGTGCATCCGGGACAGCCAGTTGGCAGTACTTC. It codes for CASSASGTASWQYF. The chain links TRBV6-1 to TRBJ2-7, with 7 bases fitting TRBD1. V shed 4 bases, J shed 9 bases, and the junction held 12 bases outside the gene matches. This CDR3 has 14 amino acids. Looked up from germline, CDR1 is MNHNS and CDR2 is SASEGT.